The entry below gives a single T cell receptor (beta chain) sequence along with its context. This sample was taken from a study of tumor-infiltrating lymphocytes in oesophageal squamous cell carcinoma. The germline V gene has CDR1 SGHTA and CDR2 FQGNSA. The length of the CDR3 is 14 residues. TCRdb used MiXCR to reprocess the PCR reads, holding one entry per CDR3 protein. This table holds 10,000 or so distinct CDR3 sequences, about three fifths found once. This TCR was sampled from a female donor with esophageal squamous cell carcinoma. This chain joins TRBV7-2 and TRBJ2-5, with 7 positions matching TRBD2. The tail of the sequence fits TRBJ2-1 better, so the J call may be wrong. The sample consisted of esophageal tumor tissue. CDR3 in amino acids: CASSLGGSANEQFF. The CDR3 DNA reads TGTGCCAGCAGCTTAGGCGGGAGTGCCAATGAGCAGTTCTTC.